This paragraph reports one T cell receptor (beta chain). Its antigen is not identified. One end of the junction does not line up with germline, which may come from a read error. Sequencing in the ViraFEST assay came after antigen-specific CD4+ T cells had been expanded with viral peptide pools, which were used to stimulate PBMC. The culture ran for roughly ten days, and then CD4+ T cells were isolated. Participants received two doses of either the BNT162b2 or mRNA-1273 vaccine. The data derive from a study of vaccination effects on CD4 cells after COVID-19. Study-wide results and limits: Relatively few convalescent patients took part in the study, which had no early post-infection timepoints.

Data came from immunoSEQ multiplex PCR; TCRdb stores just in-frame clones and leaves some out. The sample carries roughly 63,000 clones, about 73% recorded once. The CDR3 length is 12 residues. The germline V gene encodes CDR1 LNHDA and CDR2 SQIVND (reference sequence). The chain joins TRBV19 to TRBJ2-1; D unclear. The source is a human donor who received a COVID-19 vaccine. The sample here was CD4+ T cells from PBMCs cultured with HCoV-OC43 spike peptides, taken after COVID-19 vaccination. As for subset: HCoV-OC43 spike overlapping peptide pool stimulation. CDR3 nucleotides: TGTGCCAGTAGTATATCCGGGCAGAAGCTGCTCTTC. The encoded protein is CASSISGQKLLF. The full variable domain, its missing parts supplied by reference TRBV19 and TRBJ2-1, is DGGITQSPKYLFRKEGQNVTLSCEQNLNHDAMYWYRQDPGQGLRLIYYSQIVNDFQKGDIAEGYSVSREKKESFPLTVTSAQKNPTAFYLCASSISGQKLLFGPGTRLTVL.